The 27 T cell receptor beta chains given below trace back to one sample, sequenced in a study of T-cell memory formation after mild COVID-19. TCRdb re-called the 5' RACE reads through MiXCR, storing one row per CDR3 protein. The data show a few hundred thousand distinct CDR3 sequences, roughly 20% seen once. Sequencing was done on a sample of PBMCs or a T cell subset sorted from them (not recorded which). The receptors were sampled from a young man who had mild COVID-19 (a few samples of this study predate the infection). Cell type and time point are not known.

This clonotype was picked up a small number of times. CDR3 bases: TGTGCCAGCAGCTTGTGGGGTTCGGACACTGAAGCTTTCTTT. Residues: CASSLWGSDTEAFF. The genes are TRBV7-2 and TRBJ1-1; D is ambiguous. V was trimmed by 3 bases and J by 3 bases, leaving 11 bases between them. This CDR3 has 14 residues. Germline V gene sequence: CDR1 SGHTA, CDR2 FQGNSA.

The rearrangement uses TRBV6-1 and TRBJ2-3; 13 positions agree with TRBD2. The germline CDR1 and CDR2 sequences are MNHNS and SASEGT. Losses at the gene ends were 5 bases for V and 5 bases for J; bases not matched to a gene: 7. This CDR3 has 16 amino acids. CDR3 in amino acids: CASSRTSGGPRDTQYF. In DNA, the CDR3 is TGTGCCAGCAGTCGGACTAGCGGGGGCCCTCGAGATACGCAGTATTTT.

In this sample, this clonotype turned up a few times. J is TRBJ1-1 and V is TRBV7-8, with D possibly being TRBD1 (5 bases). The CDR3 is 15 amino acids. V lost 6 bases and J lost 1, with 15 bases in between. Germline loops: CDR1 SGHVS, CDR2 FQNEAQ. CDR3 loop: CASSPASRANTEAFF. In DNA form, the CDR3 reads TGTGCCAGCAGTCCTGCGTCCAGGGCGAACACTGAAGCTTTCTTT.

In its sample, this clonotype was seen a few times. The chain has TRBV5-1 and TRBJ2-1; D gene uncertain. The germline gives CDR1 SGHRS, CDR2 YFSETQ. The CDR3 loop spans 17 amino acids. Trimming left V 4 bases short and J 0 bases short, with 17 bases between. CDR3 sequence: CASSIRPPSSSYNEQFF. The CDR3 bases are TGCGCCAGCAGCATACGCCCTCCTTCTAGCTCCTACAATGAGCAGTTCTTC.

This rearrangement joins TRBV5-1 to TRBJ2-1, with D uncertain. V lost 4 bases to trimming and J lost 4 bases, with 12 bases between them. The CDR3 has 14 residues. Germline CDR1 SGHRS, CDR2 YFSETQ. As DNA, the CDR3 is TGCGCCAGCAGCCTGACAATCACGTACAATGAGCAGTTCTTC. Translated, it gives CASSLTITYNEQFF.

The chain combines TRBV27 with TRBJ2-1; TRBD1 is a possible D gene (5 bases). CDR3 length: 13 residues. The germline gives CDR1 MNHEY, CDR2 SMNVEV (reference sequence). V was cut by 4 bases and J by 5 bases, with 9 bases left in between. The CDR3 bases are TGTGCCAGCAGTTGGGGCAAGAACAATGAGCAGTTCTTC. Residues: CASSWGKNNEQFF.

The J gene is TRBJ2-2, the V gene TRBV5-1, with TRBD1 identical over 12 bases. V shed 4 bases and J 7 bases; nucleotides not matched to a gene: 8. Germline-derived CDR1 and CDR2 are SGHRS and YFSETQ. The length of the CDR3 is 16 residues. The CDR3 loop reads CASSLGTGGYGGELFF. For the CDR3, the DNA is TGCGCCAGCAGCCTGGGGACAGGGGGCTACGGCGGGGAGCTGTTTTTT.

The chain is built from TRBV20-1 and TRBJ1-1; 8 nucleotides line up with TRBD1. CDR1 and CDR2 from the germline V gene are DFQATT and SNEGSKA (reference sequence). The CDR3 totals 14 residues. J was trimmed by 4 bases and V by 0 bases; bases with no gene match: 4. The CDR3 is CSARDPTGGTEAFF. CDR3 nucleotides: TGCAGTGCTAGAGATCCCACAGGGGGCACTGAAGCTTTCTTT.

The J gene is TRBJ2-7, the V gene TRBV5-1; possible D gene TRBD2, 5 bases. This CDR3 is 13 amino acids long. V dropped 2 bases and J dropped 4 bases, with 10 bases sitting between them. Germline V lookup: CDR1 SGHRS, CDR2 YFSETQ. The CDR3 sequence: CASSFGRGYEQYF. The CDR3 DNA reads as TGCGCCAGCAGCTTCGGTAGAGGGTACGAGCAGTACTTC. Using reference TRBV5-1 and TRBJ2-7 for the parts outside the CDR3, the full variable domain is KAGVTQTPRYLIKTRGQQVTLSCSPISGHRSVSWYQQTPGQGLQFLFEYFSETQRNKGNFPGRFSGRQFSNSRSEMNVSTLELGDSALYLCASSFGRGYEQYFGPGTRLTVT.

V usage is TRBV7-3 and J usage is TRBJ2-2; D may be TRBD2 (5 bases). The CDR3 loop spans 13 amino acids. Trimming removed 8 bases at V and 0 bases at J, with 7 bases between. CDR1 and CDR2 from the germline V gene are SGHTA and FQGTGA. The CDR3 DNA reads as TGTGCCAGCTCCGGGGCGAACACCGGGGAGCTGTTTTTT. Translated, it gives CASSGANTGELFF.

The rearrangement uses TRBV13 and TRBJ1-6; no clear D gene. This CDR3 region has 15 residues. V lost 0 bases and J lost 7, with 10 bases in between. In germline, CDR1 is PRHDT, CDR2 FYEKMQ (reference sequence). CDR3 loop: CASSLGLTLNSPLHF. CDR3 bases: TGTGCCAGCAGCTTAGGTCTTACACTAAATTCACCCCTCCACTTT.

This clonotype has a count of ten or more. The junction and the germline gene differ at one end; a read error may be behind it. J is TRBJ2-1 and V is TRBV28; unclear D gene. This CDR3 is 12 amino acids long. CDR1 and CDR2 from the germline V gene are MDHEN and SYDVKM. CDR3: CASMVSSNEQFF. DNA for the CDR3: TGTGCCAGCATGGTCTCCTCCAATGAGCAGTTCTTC.

This clonotype has at least ten counts. V gene TRBV5-1 combines with J gene TRBJ2-2; TRBD1 might be the D (5 bases). The CDR3 has 14 amino acids. The V gene lost 1 base and the J gene lost 5 bases, with 9 bases spanning the gap. Per the germline V gene, CDR1 is SGHRS and CDR2 is YFSETQ. The CDR3 sequence is CASSLWGRTGELFF. CDR3 in DNA: TGCGCCAGCAGCTTGTGGGGCCGGACCGGGGAGCTGTTTTTT.

Many counts were recorded for this clonotype. This rearrangement joins TRBV7-8 to TRBJ1-5; D remains unclear. Germline V gene sequence: CDR1 SGHVS, CDR2 FQNEAQ. CDR3 length equals 14 residues. Trimming took off 0 bases at V and 4 bases at J, with 7 bases between the two ends. DNA of the CDR3: TGTGCCAGCAGCTTAGCCCGGGAGAATCAGCCCCAGCATTTT. This encodes CASSLARENQPQHF.

V is TRBV20-1 and J is TRBJ2-7; a weak D match, TRBD1 (5 bases). Trimming cost V 7 bases and J 6 bases, with 19 bases left between them. Germline-derived CDR1 and CDR2 are DFQATT and SNEGSKA (reference sequence). The CDR3 spans 13 residues. The CDR3 nucleotides read TGCAGTGTAAAGTCCGACTGGGGCCTCGAGCAGTACTTC. Protein product: CSVKSDWGLEQYF.

The chain is built from TRBV20-1 and TRBJ2-1; unclear D gene. Germline lookup yields CDR1 DFQATT and CDR2 SNEGSKA (reference sequence). V was clipped by 1 base and J by 0 bases, with 10 bases between them. The CDR3 consists of 15 residues. Written as DNA, the CDR3 is TGCAGTGCTAGAGGCGGAGTAAGCTCCTACAATGAGCAGTTCTTC. Amino acid sequence: CSARGGVSSYNEQFF.

This clonotype was found a few times. The genes are TRBV7-8 and TRBJ2-5, with D possibly being TRBD2 (7 bases). V gave up 10 bases and J gave up 2 bases, with 20 bases separating them. Germline CDR1 and CDR2: SGHVS and FQNEAQ. The CDR3 loop spans 15 amino acids. This CDR3 reads CATMPPGGRQETQYF. DNA for the CDR3: TGTGCCACCATGCCCCCGGGGGGCCGGCAAGAGACCCAGTACTTC.

This clonotype showed up many times. This chain joins TRBV7-2 and TRBJ1-4; unclear D gene. The V end was cut by 6 bases, the J end by 13 bases, with 21 bases between. Per germline, CDR1 SGHTA and CDR2 FQGNSA. The CDR3 loop spans 14 amino acids. The CDR3 DNA reads TGTGCCAGCAGGAGACAAGCTTTAATGAAAAGACTGTTTTTT. This codes for CASRRQALMKRLFF. The complete variable domain, with remaining parts taken from reference TRBV7-2 and TRBJ1-4, reads GAGVSQSPSNKVTEKGKDVELRCDPISGHTALYWYRQSLGQGLEFLIYFQGNSAPDKSGLPSDRFSAERTGGSVSTLTIQRTQQEDSAVYLCASRRQALMKRLFFGSGTQLSVL.

The V and J genes are TRBV6-6 and TRBJ2-7; D is perhaps TRBD2 (6 bases). CDR1 MNHNY and CDR2 SVGAGI come from the germline V gene (reference sequence). V was clipped by 5 bases and J by 2 bases, with 10 bases between them. The CDR3 consists of 13 residues. CDR3 amino acids: CASSGGRAYEQYF. CDR3 in DNA: TGTGCCAGCAGTGGAGGGAGAGCCTACGAGCAGTACTTC.

There are a few counts of this clonotype. CDR3 sequence (DNA): TGCAGCGCCCGGACAAACCGCTATGGCTACACCTTC. Its translation is CSARTNRYGYTF. The V call is TRBV29-1, the J call TRBJ1-2; weak D call: TRBD1 (5 bases). Germline-derived CDR1 and CDR2 are SQVTM and ANQGSEA. The V end was cut by 7 bases, the J end by 4 bases, with 13 bases between. The length of the CDR3 is 12 residues. Full variable domain (remainder filled in from reference TRBV29-1 and TRBJ1-2): SAVISQKPSRDICQRGTSLTIQCQVDSQVTMMFWYRQQPGQSLTLIATANQGSEATYESGFVIDKFPISRPNLTFSTLTVSNMSPEDSSIYLCSARTNRYGYTFGSGTRLTVV.

In this sample, this clonotype turned up many times. This chain connects TRBV20-1 to TRBJ1-1, with no clear D. The germline gives CDR1 DFQATT, CDR2 SNEGSKA (reference sequence). This CDR3 is built from 14 residues. Trimming cost V 0 bases and J 0 bases, with 8 bases left between them. Here the CDR3 reads CSAREPGLNTEAFF. CDR3 sequence (DNA): TGCAGTGCTAGAGAGCCCGGTTTGAACACTGAAGCTTTCTTT.

In this sample, this clonotype turned up many times. In DNA form, the CDR3 reads TGCGCCAGCAGCCCCCAGGGACAGGGGTGGACTGGGGCCAACGTCCTGACTTTC. Translation: CASSPQGQGWTGANVLTF. J is TRBJ2-6 and V is TRBV5-1; 10 nucleotides agree with TRBD1. The CDR3 consists of 18 residues. CDR1 SGHRS and CDR2 YFSETQ come from the germline V gene. With 4 bases clipped from V and 2 bases from J, the junction kept 9 bases outside the gene matches. Supplemented by reference TRBV5-1 and TRBJ2-6, the full variable domain reads KAGVTQTPRYLIKTRGQQVTLSCSPISGHRSVSWYQQTPGQGLQFLFEYFSETQRNKGNFPGRFSGRQFSNSRSEMNVSTLELGDSALYLCASSPQGQGWTGANVLTFGAGSRLTVL.

There are a few counts of this clonotype. The rearrangement links TRBV7-2 to TRBJ2-1; the D is unclear. Trimming removed 3 bases at V and 5 bases at J, with 5 bases between. Germline CDR1 and CDR2: SGHTA and FQGNSA. CDR3 size: 12 residues. CDR3 in amino acids: CASSFSHNEQFF. The CDR3 DNA is TGTGCCAGCAGCTTTAGTCACAATGAGCAGTTCTTC.

The chain links TRBV7-3 to TRBJ2-2; D is possibly TRBD2 (6 bases). Trimming cost V 2 bases and J 0 bases, with 10 bases left between them. The CDR3 has 16 amino acids. The germline gives CDR1 SGHTA, CDR2 FQGTGA. The CDR3 DNA is TGTGCCAGCAGCTTACACGGGGGAACGAACACCGGGGAGCTGTTTTTT. Translated, it gives CASSLHGGTNTGELFF.

The CDR3 DNA sequence: TGCAGTGCTAGCGGCCGAAGCGGGGCGTCCTCCTACGAGCAGTACTTC. Protein sequence: CSASGRSGASSYEQYF. V and J are TRBV20-1 and TRBJ2-7; TRBD2 aligns across 7 bases. The CDR3 contains 16 residues. After removal of 3 bases from V and 0 bases from J, the junction contained 11 bases not matched to a gene. The germline CDR1 and CDR2 sequences are DFQATT and SNEGSKA (reference sequence).

The chain combines TRBV21-1 with TRBJ1-5; the D call TRBD1 from the table was never checked on the DNA. TRBV21-1 is a pseudogene locus. This CDR3 is 16 amino acids long. CDR3 sequence: CASSKAGQGGGEPQHF. The CDR3 coding sequence is TGTGCCAGCAGCAAAGCGGGACAGGGGGGTGGAGAGCCCCAGCATTTT.

The rearrangement uses TRBV20-1 and TRBJ2-7; D remains unclear. The CDR3 has 14 residues. V dropped 6 bases and J dropped 2 bases, with 17 bases sitting between them. From germline, CDR1 is DFQATT and CDR2 SNEGSKA (reference sequence). CDR3 sequence reads: CSAYRASNPYEQYF. CDR3 coding DNA: TGCAGTGCCTACCGGGCCTCGAATCCCTACGAGCAGTACTTC.